The entry that follows covers one TCR beta chain sequence. Its specificity is not known. The data are from a study of graft-versus-host responses after intestinal transplantation. This table comes from immunoSEQ multiplex PCR, and its TCRdb copy is limited to in-frame clones, with some not included. The sample carries about 120,000 clones, roughly 92% recorded once. The sequence derives from a human donor who was the organ donor for an intestinal transplant. The sample was unstimulated CD4+ T cells sorted from spleen or lymph node cells, taken before transplant.

CDR3: CASNYESSYNEQFF. The CDR3 DNA reads TGTGCCAGTAATTACGAGAGCTCCTACAATGAGCAGTTCTTC. The chain has TRBV19 and TRBJ2-1, with unresolved D. This CDR3 spans 14 amino acids. Germline CDR1 and CDR2: LNHDA and SQIVND (reference sequence). V was shortened by 7 bases and J by 0 bases, with 10 bases between the two germline ends. Combining the CDR3 with reference TRBV19 and TRBJ2-1 gives the whole variable domain DGGITQSPKYLFRKEGQNVTLSCEQNLNHDAMYWYRQDPGQGLRLIYYSQIVNDFQKGDIAEGYSVSREKKESFPLTVTSAQKNPTAFYLCASNYESSYNEQFFGPGTRLTVL.